The 14 T cell receptor beta chains below all came from one sample that was sequenced in a study of long-term antiretroviral therapy in people with HIV. Survey level was the resolution at which the v3.0 immunoSEQ assay ran. The table came from immunoSEQ multiplex PCR; TCRdb's copy has only in-frame clones and leaves some out. The top ten hold 1.9% of the sample, which has 25,000 to 40,000 clones, roughly 98% seen once. Source: unsorted PBMCs, taken 7.6 years after starting antiretroviral therapy. All receptors come from a man aged 30-40 years with HIV.

The rearrangement links TRBV6-1 to TRBJ1-5, with D possibly being TRBD1 (6 bases). The CDR3 spans 17 residues. Deletions cut 2 bases from V and 2 bases from J, with 16 bases between. In germline, CDR1 is MNHNS, CDR2 SASEGT. The CDR3 sequence is CASSEIGRGRGNQPQHF. The CDR3 nucleotides are TGTGCCAGCAGTGAAATTGGCAGGGGTAGGGGCAATCAGCCCCAGCATTTT.

This sequence joins TRBV25-1 and TRBJ1-4; D not resolved. The germline V gene encodes CDR1 MGHDK and CDR2 SYGVNS. The CDR3 is 13 residues long. Trimming stripped 5 bases from V and 8 bases from J, with 12 bases between. The CDR3 region has the DNA TGTGCCAGCAGTACGGGTCGTGGGGAAAAACTGTTTTTT. Translated, it gives CASSTGRGEKLFF.

V and J are TRBV5-1 and TRBJ2-5, with TRBD2 as a possible D gene (5 bases). The CDR3 totals 14 residues. Germline V CDR1 and CDR2: SGHRS, YFSETQ. The ends were cut back, 0 bases at V and 1 base at J, with 7 bases in the middle. CDR3 coding DNA: TGCGCCAGCAGCTTGGTCGGGGTCCAAGAGACCCAGTACTTC. This sequence encodes CASSLVGVQETQYF.

This clone was picked up one time. This sequence joins TRBV5-1 and TRBJ1-5, with D perhaps TRBD1 (6 bases). Trimming pared 0 bases from V and 2 bases from J, leaving 9 bases between. Germline loops: CDR1 SGHRS, CDR2 YFSETQ. The CDR3 extends over 15 amino acids. CDR3 nucleotides: TGCGCCAGCAGCTTGGGGGGGGCAGGCAATCAGCCCCAGCATTTT. Translating it yields CASSLGGAGNQPQHF.

The chain recombines TRBV15 with TRBJ2-7; 8 bases are shared with TRBD2. Per the germline V gene, CDR1 is LNHNV and CDR2 is YYDKDF (reference sequence). V dropped 4 bases and J dropped 0; count of bases not matched to a gene: 8. The CDR3 extends over 16 amino acids. CDR3 region: CATSIFPSGSSYEQYF. CDR3 nucleotides: TGTGCCACCAGCATCTTCCCGAGCGGGAGCTCCTACGAGCAGTACTTC.

V is TRBV20-1 and J is TRBJ2-5; D possibly corresponds to TRBD1 (5 bases). Trimming shortened V by 6 bases and J by 5 bases, and 10 bases separated the two germline ends. From germline, CDR1 is DFQATT and CDR2 SNEGSKA (reference sequence). This CDR3 is built from 11 residues. CDR3 loop: CSAQDGETQYF. The CDR3 nucleotides read TGCAGTGCACAGGACGGGGAGACCCAGTACTTC.

The CDR3 DNA follows: TGTGCCAGCAGCGTAAGTGGGGATACGCAGTATTTT. Its translation is CASSVSGDTQYF. The V and J genes are TRBV9 and TRBJ2-3; D is ambiguous. CDR3 length: 12 residues. V was clipped by 1 base and J by 6 bases, with 6 bases between them. The germline V gene has CDR1 SGDLS and CDR2 YYNGEE.

The chain has TRBV15 and TRBJ1-5, with D possibly TRBD1 on 5 matching bases. The CDR3 contains 13 residues. Germline CDR1 and CDR2: LNHNV and YYDKDF (reference sequence). V was clipped by 6 bases and J by 2 bases, with 8 bases between them. The CDR3, as DNA: TGTGCCACCAGTCGGGGGGGCAATCAGCCCCAGCATTTT. Translation gives CATSRGGNQPQHF.

V gene TRBV29-1 combines with J gene TRBJ1-1; no reliable D call. V was pared by 4 bases and J by 3 bases, with 18 bases between. The germline V gene encodes CDR1 SQVTM and CDR2 ANQGSEA. CDR3 length equals 15 residues. CDR3 DNA sequence: TGCAGCGTTGCAGCCCTGGACGGGTCGGACACTGAAGCTTTCTTT. Protein sequence: CSVAALDGSDTEAFF.

This chain uses TRBV2 with TRBJ1-5; 8 positions agree with TRBD1. Germline CDR1 and CDR2: SNHLY and FYNNEI. With 5 bases clipped from V and 1 base from J, the junction kept 10 bases outside the gene matches. The CDR3 spans 17 residues. DNA for the CDR3: TGTGCCAGCAGTCAGGACAGGGAAGCGAAAAGCAATCAGCCCCAGCATTTT. As protein: CASSQDREAKSNQPQHF.

This chain joins TRBV5-4 and TRBJ1-2; tentative D call: TRBD1 (6 bases). V was clipped by 4 bases and J by 2 bases, with 12 bases between them. Germline lookup yields CDR1 SGHNT and CDR2 YYREEE (reference sequence). The CDR3 is 14 residues long. Here the CDR3 DNA reads TGTGCCAGCAGCCTGAGGGGGGTAAACTATGGCTACACCTTC. It encodes CASSLRGVNYGYTF. Complete variable domain (other parts from reference TRBV5-4 and TRBJ1-2): ETGVTQSPTHLIKTRGQQVTLRCSSQSGHNTVSWYQQALGQGPQFIFQYYREEENGRGNFPPRFSGLQFPNYSSELNVNALELDDSALYLCASSLRGVNYGYTFGSGTRLTVV.

The rearrangement uses TRBV10-3 and TRBJ2-2; D might be TRBD1 (6 bases). The germline V gene has CDR1 ENHRY and CDR2 SYGVKD. V lost 7 bases, J lost 3 bases, and 15 bases lay in between. The CDR3 contains 15 residues. CDR3 amino acids: CAINPQGADTGELFF. CDR3 coding DNA: TGTGCCATCAACCCACAGGGAGCCGACACCGGGGAGCTGTTTTTT.

The chain combines TRBV27 with TRBJ2-7; unclear D gene. V was trimmed by 6 bases and J by 0 bases, leaving 9 bases between them. The CDR3 has 13 amino acids. Germline CDR1 and CDR2: MNHEY and SMNVEV (reference sequence). The CDR3 nucleotides read TGTGCCAGCAGCCCCGGTCTCTCCTACGAGCAGTACTTC. Translated, it gives CASSPGLSYEQYF.

The rearrangement links TRBV27 to TRBJ2-7, with 7 bases aligning to TRBD2. Trimming removed 7 bases from V and 4 bases from J; junction bases left unmatched: 13. This CDR3 comprises 15 residues. The V gene's germline CDR1 is MNHEY and CDR2 SMNVEV (reference sequence). CDR3: CASKGGAGEKYEQYF. The DNA of the CDR3 is TGTGCCAGCAAGGGTGGGGCGGGAGAGAAGTACGAGCAGTACTTC.